These 20 T cell receptor beta chains originate from one sample sequenced in a study of cytomegalovirus exposure and HLA in healthy donors. PCR involved 60 Vbeta and 13 Jbeta primers. Here immunoSEQ multiplex PCR was the method, and the copy in TCRdb shows in-frame clones only, minus some. In the table there are 200,000 to 250,000 clones, approximately 80% of which are singletons. The source material was PBMCs. Receptor source: a male donor in good health and CMV-seronegative.

The chain is built from TRBV19 and TRBJ2-7; possibly TRBD2 for D (6 bases). The CDR3 spans 15 residues. Germline loops: CDR1 LNHDA, CDR2 SQIVND (reference sequence). The germline V and J ends were trimmed by 4 bases and 0 bases, with 13 bases remaining between them. The CDR3 DNA sequence: TGTGCCAGTAGTACCTGGGGGGAGTCCTCCTACGAGCAGTACTTC. It codes for CASSTWGESSYEQYF. Full variable domain (outside the CDR3, taken from reference TRBV19 and TRBJ2-7): DGGITQSPKYLFRKEGQNVTLSCEQNLNHDAMYWYRQDPGQGLRLIYYSQIVNDFQKGDIAEGYSVSREKKESFPLTVTSAQKNPTAFYLCASSTWGESSYEQYFGPGTRLTVT.

V and J are TRBV7-8 and TRBJ1-5; no reliable D call. Trimming removed 3 bases from V and 4 bases from J, with 13 bases in between. The CDR3 spans 15 residues. Germline V lookup: CDR1 SGHVS, CDR2 FQNEAQ. For the CDR3, the DNA is TGTGCCAGCAGCTTTGCTGACTCGGTAAATCAGCCCCAGCATTTT. Translating gives CASSFADSVNQPQHF.

In DNA form, the CDR3 reads TGTGCCAGCTCACCGGGGGCGGTACAAGGTACGCAGTATTTT. Amino acids: CASSPGAVQGTQYF. The chain carries TRBV18 and TRBJ2-3; a possible D gene is TRBD1 (6 bases). V was pared by 3 bases and J by 8 bases, with 15 bases between. The CDR3 covers 14 residues. Germline values: CDR1 KGHSH, CDR2 LQKENI.

CDR3 sequence (DNA): TGCGCCAGCAGCTTGGAACAGGGGGCGAACACCGGGGAGCTGTTTTTT. Translating it yields CASSLEQGANTGELFF. This sequence joins TRBV5-1 and TRBJ2-2; TRBD1 agrees at 8 bases. Germline V gene sequence: CDR1 SGHRS, CDR2 YFSETQ. Losses at the gene ends were 0 bases for V and 0 bases for J; bases not matched to a gene: 1. The CDR3 totals 16 residues.

Concerning this clone: Other DNA sequences in the sample encode the same CDR3. The chain recombines TRBV2 with TRBJ2-5; tentative D call: TRBD2 (6 bases). The V end lost 4 bases, the J end lost 7 bases, and 19 bases lay between the germline ends. The germline CDR1 and CDR2 sequences are SNHLY and FYNNEI. CDR3 size: 15 residues. CDR3 DNA sequence: TGTGCCAGCAGTGCGGGACTGGCGGGTCCGGGGACCCAGTACTTC. The encoded protein is CASSAGLAGPGTQYF.

This clone has only a few counts. V usage is TRBV7-9 and J usage is TRBJ1-3; TRBD1 matches at 9 bases. V trimming: 5 bases; J trimming: 7 bases; junction bases outside the gene matches: 12. The germline V gene has CDR1 SEHNR and CDR2 FQNEAQ (reference sequence). The CDR3 is made up of 16 amino acids. CDR3 in amino acids: CASSAGRDRVFNTIYF. In nucleotides, the CDR3 is TGTGCCAGCAGCGCCGGCCGGGACAGGGTATTCAACACCATATATTTT.

This chain links TRBV27 with TRBJ2-3; TRBD1 agrees at 8 bases. Looked up from germline, CDR1 is MNHEY and CDR2 is SMNVEV (reference sequence). The CDR3 consists of 16 residues. Trimming at V came to 5 bases and at J to 0 bases, leaving 7 bases not matched to a gene. The CDR3 DNA reads as TGTGCCAGCAGTCCCGCAGGACAGGGAAGCACAGATACGCAGTATTTT. Translation gives CASSPAGQGSTDTQYF.

The chain joins TRBV13 to TRBJ1-4, with D unclear. Germline CDR1 and CDR2: PRHDT and FYEKMQ (reference sequence). CDR3 length: 15 residues. V was clipped by 5 bases and J by 0 bases, with 10 bases between them. The CDR3 bases are TGTGCCAGCAGCGACGGAGGAGCAACTAATGAAAAACTGTTTTTT. Protein sequence: CASSDGGATNEKLFF.

The chain is built from TRBV28 and TRBJ1-5; the match to TRBD1 covers 8 bases. CDR3 length: 15 amino acids. Germline V gives CDR1 MDHEN, CDR2 SYDVKM. V trimming: 9 bases; J trimming: 0 bases; junction bases outside the gene matches: 7. The CDR3 region has the DNA TGTGCCAGTTTCGGACAGGGACATAGCAATCAGCCCCAGCATTTT. Translation gives CASFGQGHSNQPQHF. Full variable domain (missing parts from reference TRBV28 and TRBJ1-5): DVKVTQSSRYLVKRTGEKVFLECVQDMDHENMFWYRQDPGLGLRLIYFSYDVKMKEKGDIPEGYSVSREKKERFSLILESASTNQTSMYLCASFGQGHSNQPQHFGDGTRLSIL.

This chain joins TRBV19 and TRBJ2-7; the match to TRBD1 covers 8 bases. CDR1 and CDR2 from the germline V gene are LNHDA and SQIVND (reference sequence). This CDR3 spans 15 amino acids. V lost 5 bases to trimming and J lost 3 bases; unmatched junction nucleotides: 9. In DNA, the CDR3 is TGTGCCAGTAGTGCCGACAGGGGACGAGACTACGAGCAGTACTTC. It specifies CASSADRGRDYEQYF.

The V and J genes are TRBV18 and TRBJ1-1, with D perhaps matching TRBD1 (6 bases). The CDR3 has 14 residues. CDR1 KGHSH and CDR2 LQKENI come from the germline V gene. The germline V and J ends were trimmed by 3 bases and 1 base, with 9 bases remaining between them. Here the CDR3 DNA reads TGTGCCAGCTCACCCGAGACAGGGAACACTGAAGCTTTCTTT. Encoded protein: CASSPETGNTEAFF.

This clone was seen once. The chain carries TRBV7-2 and TRBJ1-5; 8 nucleotides agree with TRBD1. The CDR3 loop spans 14 amino acids. Trimming at V came to 3 bases and at J to 6 bases, leaving 4 bases not matched to a gene. Germline V gene sequence: CDR1 SGHTA, CDR2 FQGNSA. CDR3 coding DNA: TGTGCCAGCAGCTTTCAGGGGGCGGGTCAGCCCCAGCATTTT. Protein product: CASSFQGAGQPQHF.

Comment on this clone: The conserved phenylalanine or tryptophan normally closing the CDR3 is absent here, so this likely arose from a read error. Because the CDR3's place on the DNA is in doubt, the DNA is left out and the CDR3 is given as listed by TCRdb. V is TRBV15 and J is TRBJ2-7; the table calls TRBD1, which could not be checked here. CDR1 is LNHNV, CDR2 YYDKDF, per germline (reference sequence). The CDR3 sequence runs 9 residues, both termini included. The CDR3 protein is CATSGPGQL.

This chain connects TRBV6-6 to TRBJ1-1; no definite D call. V was shortened by 2 bases and J by 1 base, with 8 bases between the two germline ends. CDR3 size: 14 residues. The V gene's germline CDR1 is MNHNY and CDR2 SVGAGI (reference sequence). CDR3: CASSYRGRNTEAFF. The CDR3 DNA reads as TGTGCCAGCAGTTACCGCGGGAGGAACACTGAAGCTTTCTTT.

V usage is TRBV30 and J usage is TRBJ1-5; D may be TRBD1 (5 bases). Germline lookup yields CDR1 GTSNPN and CDR2 SVGIG (reference sequence). The CDR3 has 15 residues. Trimming shortened V by 1 base and J by 0 bases, and 10 bases separated the two germline ends. The CDR3 loop reads CAWSAETVSNQPQHF. The CDR3 region has the DNA TGTGCCTGGAGTGCCGAGACAGTTAGCAATCAGCCCCAGCATTTT.

The J gene is TRBJ1-5, the V gene TRBV7-2, with TRBD1 matching over 8 bases. Losses at the gene ends were 6 bases for V and 0 bases for J; bases not matched to a gene: 4. In germline, CDR1 is SGHTA, CDR2 FQGNSA. This CDR3 contains 15 residues. The chain's CDR3 is CASREGQVSNQPQHF. Written as DNA, the CDR3 is TGTGCCAGCAGGGAGGGACAGGTTAGCAATCAGCCCCAGCATTTT.

The gene calls are TRBV2 and TRBJ2-1; weak D call: TRBD2 (6 bases). V was pared by 2 bases and J by 9 bases, with 17 bases between. Germline V gives CDR1 SNHLY, CDR2 FYNNEI. This CDR3 spans 15 amino acids. Here the CDR3 DNA reads TGTGCCAGCAGTGAATTGACTAGTAGGGACGGTGAGCAGTTCTTC. Protein product: CASSELTSRDGEQFF.

The chain links TRBV9 to TRBJ2-2, with D perhaps matching TRBD2 (6 bases). Trimming removed 0 bases at V and 2 bases at J, with 14 bases between. Germline V gives CDR1 SGDLS, CDR2 YYNGEE. The CDR3 extends over 17 amino acids. The CDR3 DNA follows: TGTGCCAGCAGCGTAGTGTCCATAGGACTAAACACCGGGGAGCTGTTTTTT. Amino acid sequence: CASSVVSIGLNTGELFF.

The genes are TRBV7-9 and TRBJ1-1; the D is unclear. This CDR3 is 12 amino acids long. The germline V gene has CDR1 SEHNR and CDR2 FQNEAQ (reference sequence). Trimming took 1 base from V and 11 from J, leaving 11 bases between them. This chain's CDR3 is CASSLGQVEAFF. DNA for the CDR3: TGTGCCAGCAGCTTAGGCCAGGTAGAGGCTTTCTTT.

J is TRBJ2-2 and V is TRBV19; possible D gene TRBD2, 6 bases. CDR1 and CDR2 (germline): LNHDA, SQIVND (reference sequence). V was clipped by 2 bases and J by 6 bases, with 13 bases between them. The CDR3 runs to 15 residues. The CDR3 is CASSILRRGPGELFF. CDR3 bases: TGTGCCAGTAGTATACTGAGGAGGGGACCCGGGGAGCTGTTTTTT.